This is a list of T cell receptor beta chains from one sample in a study of blood T cells in healthy people across ages. Via MiXCR, TCRdb re-called the 5' RACE reads, giving one row per CDR3 protein. The sample lists more than 800,000 distinct CDR3 sequences, 35% to 55% occurring once. What was sequenced was blood. These receptors all stem from a woman aged 60-75 years in good health. CDR3s include the opening cysteine and the closing phenylalanine or tryptophan.

v_call cdr3_aa
TRBV20-1 CSASSFRGRSYNEQFF
TRBV29-1 CSVTPSGILYEQYF
TRBV12-3/TRBV12-4 CASKQTDTQYF
TRBV16 CAGSPNREGGSEQYF
TRBV2 CASLGTRGTQYF
TRBV14 CASSQVSTDTQYF
TRBV29-1 CSVVPLAGGEQFF
TRBV5-1 CASSLGSTGRTEAFF
TRBV5-1 CASSLGQFYNEQFF
TRBV5-6 CASSLVDRGNEQFF
TRBV30 CAWRRLAGSNNEQFF
TRBV20-1 CSAARTVQETQYF
TRBV10-3 CAISELGTNEQYF
TRBV27 CASRGTGGPYNSPLHF
TRBV27 CASSSPSLETQYF
TRBV27 CASSFSPTSGRGEQYF
TRBV28 CASSLEGANEKLFF
TRBV4-2 CASSQGLSGTHDLNTDTQYF
TRBV7-9 CASSLFGTDFGKLFF
TRBV20-1 CSARDSKAGERDEQYF
TRBV6-1 CASSKETGYEQYF
TRBV6-2/TRBV6-3 CASSSPGGGWRNEQFF
TRBV20-1 CSARVGTKTQYF
TRBV25-1 CASASGTHGYTF
TRBV10-3 CAIGGAGSYNEQFF
TRBV9 CASSPSGLGDTQYF
TRBV6-5 CASSWTSGTGNEQFF
TRBV24-1 CATSDPYWSPETQYF
TRBV7-9 CASSLGTGESTDTQYF
TRBV20-1 CSARAGKRNEQFF
TRBV6-4 CASSLQLSVVNEQFF
TRBV27 CASRHARNQPQHF
TRBV14 CASSRTDEQYF
TRBV7-2 CANSLEGPDPNEQFF
TRBV4-2 CASSQKLAGAEQFF
TRBV29-1 CSVEVRDNNEQFF
TRBV5-1 CASSLGATGQETQYF
TRBV12-3/TRBV12-4 CASSGDRNQSNTGELFF
TRBV6-5 CASKDRLSSYNSPLHF
TRBV11-2 CASSLARGHGANVLTF
TRBV13 CASSSPSGTSGSMGYNEQFF
TRBV21-1 CASSKATSGIYEQFF
TRBV6-1 CASSEAAVGAGGLNEQYF
TRBV6-1 CASSEKYGNTF
TRBV27 CASSPSTSGSGYEQYF
TRBV20-1 CSASRLSSYNEQFF
TRBV6-1 CASSEGGDGFSHEQYF